This T cell receptor beta chain was captured by sequencing in a study of blood T cell repertoires in COVID-19. Study-level background: Samples taken during acute and convalescent COVID-19 were collected in the United States, Italy and Spain. Sample material is recorded as cDNA or gDNA derived from T cells, B-cell-depleted T cells, or PBMCs.

Germline loops: CDR1 SGHRS, CDR2 YFSETQ. The CDR3 consists of 14 residues. V was shortened by 4 bases and J by 6 bases, with 17 bases between the two germline ends. In the original processing: Cell counts per sample came from amplifying reference gene primers. Profiled with immunoSEQ multiplex PCR; TCRdb holds only in-frame clones, not every one. For V, J and clone size, that table is used; D and trimming come from the DNA. Altogether over 75,000 clones are present, approximately 83% being singletons, with the ten largest covering approximately 34%. The receptor was derived from a woman aged 80 or over with active or convalescent COVID-19. The sequenced sample was peripheral blood. The chain links TRBV5-1 to TRBJ2-7, with D possibly matching TRBD1 (6 bases). As DNA, the CDR3 is TGCGCCAGCAGCCTGCCCGGGACAAGGGTCGAGCAGTACTTC. Its translation: CASSLPGTRVEQYF.